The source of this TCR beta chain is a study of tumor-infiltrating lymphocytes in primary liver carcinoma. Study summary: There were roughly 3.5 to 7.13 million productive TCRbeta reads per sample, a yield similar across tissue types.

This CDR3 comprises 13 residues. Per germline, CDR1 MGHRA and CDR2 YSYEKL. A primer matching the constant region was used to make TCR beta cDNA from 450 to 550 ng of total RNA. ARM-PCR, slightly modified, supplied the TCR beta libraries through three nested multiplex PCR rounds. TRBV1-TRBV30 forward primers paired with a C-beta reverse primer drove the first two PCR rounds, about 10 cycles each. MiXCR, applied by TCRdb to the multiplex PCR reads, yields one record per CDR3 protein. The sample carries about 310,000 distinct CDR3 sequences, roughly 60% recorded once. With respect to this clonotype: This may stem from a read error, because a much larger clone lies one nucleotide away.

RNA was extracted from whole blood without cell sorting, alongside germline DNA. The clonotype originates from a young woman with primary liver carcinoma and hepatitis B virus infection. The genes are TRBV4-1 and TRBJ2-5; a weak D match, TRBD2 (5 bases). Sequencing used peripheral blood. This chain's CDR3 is CASGQQRGQTQYF. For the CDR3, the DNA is TGCGCCAGCGGCCAACAAAGAGGGCAGACCCAGTACTTC.